This T cell receptor (beta chain) comes out of a study of T cells in Graves' hyperthyroidism and ophthalmopathy. In the study overall: Peripheral blood was drawn at first diagnosis, prior to all treatment. Study results and caveats: Blood also showed most of the thyroid clonotypes that were expanded above 0.001.

The V and J ends lost 4 bases and 7 bases, in that order; junction bases with no gene match: 9. Germline CDR1 SGHTA, CDR2 FQGNSA. This CDR3 region has 14 residues. The diagnoses drew upon clinical symptoms, serum thyroxine and TRAb, thyroid ultrasound and orbital computed tomography. RNA transcripts yielded amplified TCR beta CDR3 regions. In the first-round RT-PCR of the TCR CDR3, the HTBI primer set was used. TCRdb ran MiXCR on the multiplex PCR reads and lists one entry per CDR3 protein. Of 750,000 to 950,000 distinct CDR3 sequences in the sample, 35% to 45% were seen once. Worth noting for this clonotype: Its antigen is as yet unknown.

This receptor was identified in a man aged 18 to 35 with Graves' hyperthyroidism. This chain joins TRBV7-2 and TRBJ2-7; 8 positions agree with TRBD1. Sample: blood. The CDR3 coding sequence is TGTGCCAGCAGCTCACAGGGGGGAGTGGGGGAGCAGTACTTC. Translating it yields CASSSQGGVGEQYF.